These 10 T cell receptor beta chains were sequenced from one sample in a study of blood T cell repertoires in COVID-19. Sequencing used immunoSEQ multiplex PCR; TCRdb keeps in-frame clones, though not all of them. The sample lists some 400,000 clones; about 90% were seen once. Specimen: PBMCs or T cells enriched from blood (not recorded which). These receptors all stem from a woman in her 30s who had recovered from COVID-19.

This chain links TRBV2 with TRBJ1-1; D gene uncertain. Germline assignment: CDR1 SNHLY and CDR2 FYNNEI. CDR3 length: 14 amino acids. V was pared by 7 bases and J by 1 base, with 13 bases between. The chain's CDR3 is CASIVGRANTEAFF. The CDR3 coding sequence is TGTGCCAGCATCGTCGGGAGGGCGAACACTGAAGCTTTCTTT.

The rearrangement joins TRBV7-9 to TRBJ2-5; D is unclear. Trimming shortened V by 5 bases and J by 2 bases, and 24 bases separated the two germline ends. CDR3 length: 18 amino acids. Germline V CDR1 and CDR2: SEHNR, FQNEAQ (reference sequence). The CDR3 protein is CASSPPLETSPLQETQYF. In DNA form, the CDR3 reads TGTGCCAGCAGCCCCCCTCTCGAGACAAGCCCGCTTCAAGAGACCCAGTACTTC.

This rearrangement joins TRBV30 to TRBJ2-6; D is perhaps TRBD1 (5 bases). The CDR3 covers 20 residues. The ends were cut back, 0 bases at V and 0 bases at J, with 21 bases in the middle. CDR1 and CDR2 from the germline V gene are GTSNPN and SVGIG (reference sequence). The DNA for the CDR3 is TGTGCCTGGAGTGTATCCAGGGCTCTCCCTCCCCTCTCTGGGGCCAACGTCCTGACTTTC. Residues: CAWSVSRALPPLSGANVLTF.

The chain couples TRBV28 to TRBJ1-1; D not resolved. CDR1 MDHEN and CDR2 SYDVKM come from the germline V gene. The length of the CDR3 is 14 residues. Trimming pared 4 bases from V and 1 base from J, leaving 10 bases between. CDR3 residues: CASSSVTRNTEAFF. In nucleotides, the CDR3 is TGTGCCAGCAGTTCCGTCACCAGGAACACTGAAGCTTTCTTT.

The CDR3 bases are TGTGCCAGCAGCTCTAGGGGTTTCGGCAATCAGCCCCAGCATTTT. Its translation: CASSSRGFGNQPQHF. This sequence joins TRBV7-2 and TRBJ1-5; D is perhaps TRBD1 (5 bases). Germline V gene sequence: CDR1 SGHTA, CDR2 FQGNSA. The CDR3 loop spans 15 amino acids. Trimming removed 4 bases from V and 2 bases from J, with 12 bases in between.

The CDR3 protein is CASSPSGNQPQHF. The CDR3 region has the DNA TGTGCCAGCAGCCCCAGTGGCAATCAGCCCCAGCATTTT. The chain links TRBV7-9 to TRBJ1-5; D unclear. CDR1 is SEHNR, CDR2 FQNEAQ, per germline (reference sequence). The CDR3 runs 13 residues. Trimming pared 5 bases from V and 2 bases from J, leaving 7 bases between.

The chain is built from TRBV11-2 and TRBJ2-7; TRBD1 might be the D (7 bases). Trimming pared 4 bases from V and 4 bases from J, leaving 14 bases between. The CDR3 covers 14 residues. CDR1 and CDR2 from the germline V gene are SGHAT and FQNNGV. This chain's CDR3 is CASSSATGRYEQYF. The CDR3 DNA follows: TGTGCCAGCAGCTCAGCGACAGGGAGGTACGAGCAGTACTTC.

The V call is TRBV4-3, the J call TRBJ1-5, with unresolved D. Germline-derived CDR1 and CDR2 are LGHNA and YSLEER. This CDR3 region has 13 residues. V lost 0 bases and J lost 11, with 11 bases in between. CDR3 DNA sequence: TGCGCCAGCAGCCAAGAAACGGGTCTTGCCCAGCATTTT. Translation gives CASSQETGLAQHF.

The rearrangement joins TRBV12-3 or TRBV12-4 to TRBJ2-2, with TRBD1 as a possible D gene (6 bases). Trimming removed 4 bases at V and 9 bases at J, with 12 bases between. CDR3 length equals 13 residues. DNA of the CDR3: TGTGCCAGCAGTTCACAGGGTTTTCGGGAGCTGTTTTTT. Its protein is CASSSQGFRELFF.

Only one count was recorded for this clone. The J gene is TRBJ1-1, the V gene TRBV2; 7 nucleotides match TRBD1. This CDR3 contains 10 residues. In germline, CDR1 is SNHLY, CDR2 FYNNEI. Germline trimming cut 9 bases from V and 8 bases from J; bases unmatched to any gene: 3. The CDR3 reads CARRTGEAFF. The CDR3 DNA follows: TGTGCCAGACGGACAGGAGAAGCTTTCTTT.